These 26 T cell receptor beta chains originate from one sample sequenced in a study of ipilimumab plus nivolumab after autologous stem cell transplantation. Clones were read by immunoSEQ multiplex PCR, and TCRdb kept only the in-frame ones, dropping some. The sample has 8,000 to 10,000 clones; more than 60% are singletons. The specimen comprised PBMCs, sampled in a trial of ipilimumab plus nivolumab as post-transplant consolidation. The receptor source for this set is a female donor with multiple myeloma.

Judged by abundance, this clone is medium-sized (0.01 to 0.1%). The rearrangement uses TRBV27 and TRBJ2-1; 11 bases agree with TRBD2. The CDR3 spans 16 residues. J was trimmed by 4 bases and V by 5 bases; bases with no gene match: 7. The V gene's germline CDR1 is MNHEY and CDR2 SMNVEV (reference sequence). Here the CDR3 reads CASSTLGTSGYNEQFF. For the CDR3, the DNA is TGTGCCAGCAGTACTCTCGGGACTAGCGGTTACAATGAGCAGTTCTTC.

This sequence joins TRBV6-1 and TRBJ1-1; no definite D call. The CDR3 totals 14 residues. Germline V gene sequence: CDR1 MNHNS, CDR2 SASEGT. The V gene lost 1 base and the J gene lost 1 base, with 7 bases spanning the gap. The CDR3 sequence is CASSEGPGNTEAFF. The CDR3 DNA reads TGTGCCAGCAGTGAAGGCCCAGGGAACACTGAAGCTTTCTTT.

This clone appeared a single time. The CDR3 sequence: CASSSLDRGGTDTQYF. DNA of the CDR3: TGTGCCAGCAGCTCCCTGGACCGGGGCGGCACAGATACGCAGTATTTT. This sequence joins TRBV7-6 and TRBJ2-3; D is tentatively TRBD1 or TRBD2 (5 bases each). Looked up from germline, CDR1 is SGHVS and CDR2 is FNYEAQ. Deletions cut 4 bases from V and 1 base from J, with 15 bases between. CDR3 size: 16 residues.

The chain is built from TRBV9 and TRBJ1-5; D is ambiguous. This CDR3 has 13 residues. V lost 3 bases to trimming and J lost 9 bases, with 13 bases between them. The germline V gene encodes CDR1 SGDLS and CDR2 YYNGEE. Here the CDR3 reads CASSDGLVGPQHF. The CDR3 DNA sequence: TGTGCCAGCAGCGACGGCCTCGTGGGGCCCCAGCATTTT.

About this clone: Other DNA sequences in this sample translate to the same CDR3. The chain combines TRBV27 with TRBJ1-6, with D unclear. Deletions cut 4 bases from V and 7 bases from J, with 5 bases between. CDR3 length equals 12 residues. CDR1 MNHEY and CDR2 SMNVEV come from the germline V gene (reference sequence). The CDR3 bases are TGTGCCAGCAGTTACCCAAATTCACCCCTCCACTTT. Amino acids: CASSYPNSPLHF.

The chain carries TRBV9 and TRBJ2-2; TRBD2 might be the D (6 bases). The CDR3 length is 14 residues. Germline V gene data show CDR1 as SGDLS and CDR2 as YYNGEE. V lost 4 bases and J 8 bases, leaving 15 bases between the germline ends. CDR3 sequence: CASSPRPGEGELFF. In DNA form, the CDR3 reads TGTGCCAGCAGCCCTCGACCGGGGGAGGGGGAGCTGTTTTTT.

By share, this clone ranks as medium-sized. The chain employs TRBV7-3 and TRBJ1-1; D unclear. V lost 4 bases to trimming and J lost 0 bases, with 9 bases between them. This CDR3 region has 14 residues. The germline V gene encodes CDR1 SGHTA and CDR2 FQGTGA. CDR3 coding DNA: TGTGCCAGCAGCTCGACACGAGTGAACACTGAAGCTTTCTTT. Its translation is CASSSTRVNTEAFF.

CDR3 amino acids: CASSLLADSYEQYF. CDR3 bases: TGTGCCAGCAGTTTACTAGCGGACTCCTACGAGCAGTACTTC. V gene TRBV9 combines with J gene TRBJ2-7; 8 positions match TRBD2. The germline CDR1 and CDR2 sequences are SGDLS and YYNGEE. V was pared by 5 bases and J by 0 bases, with 4 bases of the junction left unmatched. This CDR3 is 14 amino acids long.

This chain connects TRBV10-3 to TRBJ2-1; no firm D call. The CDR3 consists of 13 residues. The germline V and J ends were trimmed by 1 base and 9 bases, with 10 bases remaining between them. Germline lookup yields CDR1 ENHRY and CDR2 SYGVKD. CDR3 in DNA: TGTGCCATCAGTGAGTTCAAGGGCTCTGAGCAGTTCTTC. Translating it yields CAISEFKGSEQFF.

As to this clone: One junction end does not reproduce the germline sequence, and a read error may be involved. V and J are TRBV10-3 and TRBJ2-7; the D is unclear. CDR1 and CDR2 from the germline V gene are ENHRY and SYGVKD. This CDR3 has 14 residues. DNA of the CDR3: TGTGCCAGCAGTCTATTGACCCGAACCTACGAGCAGTACTTC. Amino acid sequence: CASSLLTRTYEQYF.

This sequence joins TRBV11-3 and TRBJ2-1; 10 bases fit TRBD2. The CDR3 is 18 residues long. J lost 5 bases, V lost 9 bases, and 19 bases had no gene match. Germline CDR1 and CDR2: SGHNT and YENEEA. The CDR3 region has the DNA TGTGCCAGTTCCGGGACAGGAGCTAGCGGGAGCCTCAACAATGAGCAGTTCTTC. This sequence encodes CASSGTGASGSLNNEQFF.

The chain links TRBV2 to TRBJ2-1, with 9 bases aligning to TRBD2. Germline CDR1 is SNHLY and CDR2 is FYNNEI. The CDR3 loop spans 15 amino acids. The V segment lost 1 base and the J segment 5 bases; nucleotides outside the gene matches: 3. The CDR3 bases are TGTGCCAGCAGTGAAGAGGGACTAGCAAACAATGAGCAGTTCTTC. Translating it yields CASSEEGLANNEQFF.

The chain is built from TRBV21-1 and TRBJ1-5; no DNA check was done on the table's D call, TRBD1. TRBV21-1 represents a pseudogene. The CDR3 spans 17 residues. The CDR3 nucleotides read TGTGCCAGCAGCGAATACCCGGGACAGGGTGACAATCAGCCCCAGCATTTT. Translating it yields CASSEYPGQGDNQPQHF.

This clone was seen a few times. The CDR3 protein is CASSLPTDTQYF. The CDR3 DNA reads as TGTGCCAGCAGTTTACCCACAGATACGCAGTATTTT. This chain connects TRBV27 to TRBJ2-3; unclear D gene. This CDR3 has 12 amino acids. V was cut by 2 bases and J by 2 bases, with 2 bases left in between. Looked up from germline, CDR1 is MNHEY and CDR2 is SMNVEV (reference sequence).

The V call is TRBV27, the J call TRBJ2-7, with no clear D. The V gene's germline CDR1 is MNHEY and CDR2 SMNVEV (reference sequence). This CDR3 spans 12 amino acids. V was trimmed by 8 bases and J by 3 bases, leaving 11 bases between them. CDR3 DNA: TGTGCCAGCTCCACCCCAGGCTACGAGCAGTACTTC. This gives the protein CASSTPGYEQYF.

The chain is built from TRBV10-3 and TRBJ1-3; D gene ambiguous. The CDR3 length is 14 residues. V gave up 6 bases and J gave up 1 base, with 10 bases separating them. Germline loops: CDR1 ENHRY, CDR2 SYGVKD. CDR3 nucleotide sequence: TGTGCCATCAGGGACGGAATTTCTGGAAACACCATATATTTT. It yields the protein CAIRDGISGNTIYF.

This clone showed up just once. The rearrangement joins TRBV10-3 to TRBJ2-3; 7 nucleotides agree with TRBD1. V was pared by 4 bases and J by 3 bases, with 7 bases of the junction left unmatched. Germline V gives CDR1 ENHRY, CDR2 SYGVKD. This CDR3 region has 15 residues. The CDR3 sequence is CAISAGDSGTDTQYF. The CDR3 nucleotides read TGTGCCATCAGTGCTGGGGACAGTGGGACAGATACGCAGTATTTT.

CDR3: CSASITEEQFF. CDR3 nucleotide sequence: TGCAGCGCGTCCATTACGGAGGAGCAGTTCTTC. The chain uses TRBV29-1 and TRBJ2-1; D uncertain. The germline CDR1 and CDR2 sequences are SQVTM and ANQGSEA. Trimming pared 7 bases from V and 10 bases from J, leaving 14 bases between. The CDR3 has 11 residues.

The CDR3 nucleotides are TGCGCCAGCAGCTTGGCGGGGACAATCACTGAAGCTTTCTTT. As protein: CASSLAGTITEAFF. The V gene is TRBV5-1, the J gene TRBJ1-1; weak D call: TRBD1 (6 bases). The germline V and J ends were trimmed by 0 bases and 4 bases, with 10 bases remaining between them. CDR3 length: 14 residues. Looked up from germline, CDR1 is SGHRS and CDR2 is YFSETQ.

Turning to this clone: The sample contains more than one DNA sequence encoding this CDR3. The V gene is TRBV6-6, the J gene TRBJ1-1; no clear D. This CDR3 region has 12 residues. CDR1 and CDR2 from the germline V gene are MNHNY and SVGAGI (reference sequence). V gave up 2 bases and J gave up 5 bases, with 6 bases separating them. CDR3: CASSYGGTEAFF. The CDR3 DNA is TGTGCCAGCAGTTACGGAGGAACTGAAGCTTTCTTT.

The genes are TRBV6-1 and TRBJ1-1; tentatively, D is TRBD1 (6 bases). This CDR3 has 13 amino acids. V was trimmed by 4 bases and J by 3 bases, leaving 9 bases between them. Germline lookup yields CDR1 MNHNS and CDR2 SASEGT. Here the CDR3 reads CASSAGDDTEAFF. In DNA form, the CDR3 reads TGTGCCAGCAGTGCAGGGGACGACACTGAAGCTTTCTTT.

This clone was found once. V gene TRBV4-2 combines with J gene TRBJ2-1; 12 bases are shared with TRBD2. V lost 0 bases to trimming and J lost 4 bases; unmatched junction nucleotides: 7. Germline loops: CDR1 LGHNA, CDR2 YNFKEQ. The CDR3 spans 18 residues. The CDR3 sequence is CASSQDPGLAGGYNEQFF. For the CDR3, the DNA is TGTGCCAGCAGCCAAGATCCGGGGCTAGCGGGAGGGTACAATGAGCAGTTCTTC.

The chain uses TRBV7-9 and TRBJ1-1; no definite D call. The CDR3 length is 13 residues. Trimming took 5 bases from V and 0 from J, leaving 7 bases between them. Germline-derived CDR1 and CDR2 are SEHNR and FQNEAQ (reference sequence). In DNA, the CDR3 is TGTGCCAGCAGCGTTCAAGTGAACACTGAAGCTTTCTTT. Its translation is CASSVQVNTEAFF.

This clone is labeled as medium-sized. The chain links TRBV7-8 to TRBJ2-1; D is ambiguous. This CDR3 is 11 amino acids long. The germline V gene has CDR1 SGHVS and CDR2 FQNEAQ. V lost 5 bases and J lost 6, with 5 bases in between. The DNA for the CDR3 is TGTGCCAGCAGCCCCGCCAATGAGCAGTTCTTC. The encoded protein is CASSPANEQFF.

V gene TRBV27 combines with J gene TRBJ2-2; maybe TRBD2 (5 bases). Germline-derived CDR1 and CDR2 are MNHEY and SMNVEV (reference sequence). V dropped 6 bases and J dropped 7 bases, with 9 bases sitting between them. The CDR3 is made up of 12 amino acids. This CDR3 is CASRWGVGELFF. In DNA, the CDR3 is TGTGCCAGCAGGTGGGGAGTCGGGGAGCTGTTTTTT.

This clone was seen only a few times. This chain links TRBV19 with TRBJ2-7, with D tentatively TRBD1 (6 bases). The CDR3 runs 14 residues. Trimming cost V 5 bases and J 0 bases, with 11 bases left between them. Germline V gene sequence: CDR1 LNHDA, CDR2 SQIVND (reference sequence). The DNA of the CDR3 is TGTGCCAGTAGTGACCAGGGGCGCTCCTACGAGCAGTACTTC. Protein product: CASSDQGRSYEQYF. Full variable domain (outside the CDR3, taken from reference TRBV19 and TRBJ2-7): DGGITQSPKYLFRKEGQNVTLSCEQNLNHDAMYWYRQDPGQGLRLIYYSQIVNDFQKGDIAEGYSVSREKKESFPLTVTSAQKNPTAFYLCASSDQGRSYEQYFGPGTRLTVT.